The 18 T cell receptor beta chains reported below all come from one sample, sequenced in a study of identical twins (dated by TCRdb to 2016 to 2018). The library was generated by 5' RACE. Sequencing instrument: Illumina HiSeq 2000. Clones were called with MiXCR by TCRdb after fastp trimmed the public reads at Q25, and only in-frame beta chains were retained. Each record represents a unique CDR3 protein, reported with the most common genes and DNA among its rows. This sample lists about 700,000 distinct CDR3 sequences; roughly 6% were detected once. The top ten clones comprise 1.5% to 2% of the sample. Sequenced input: naive T cells sorted from blood. The meaning of the sample's cell subset or site label: cells isolated with a human naive T-cell isolation kit. These receptors were taken from a man aged 18 to 29 in good health.

This clonotype appeared a few times. V is TRBV7-8 and J is TRBJ2-6; unclear D gene. The CDR3 is 16 residues long. Germline loops: CDR1 SGHVS, CDR2 FQNEAQ. Trimming cost V 1 base and J 4 bases, with 11 bases left between them. The CDR3 nucleotides are TGTGCCAGCAGCTTAGGAGTCGGGTGGGGGGCCAACGTCCTGACTTTC. Encoded protein: CASSLGVGWGANVLTF.

The chain recombines TRBV7-2 with TRBJ1-1, with 8 bases matching TRBD1. The CDR3 runs 13 residues. The J segment lost 11 bases and the V segment lost 1 base, leaving 6 bases of the junction unmatched. Germline-derived CDR1 and CDR2 are SGHTA and FQGNSA. In DNA, the CDR3 is TGTGCCAGCAGCTTAGAACCGGGACAGGCGGCTTTCTTT. Amino acid sequence: CASSLEPGQAAFF. Full variable domain (rest looked up from reference TRBV7-2 and TRBJ1-1): GAGVSQSPSNKVTEKGKDVELRCDPISGHTALYWYRQSLGQGLEFLIYFQGNSAPDKSGLPSDRFSAERTGGSVSTLTIQRTQQEDSAVYLCASSLEPGQAAFFGQGTRLTVV.

This clonotype was observed many times. V gene TRBV24-1 combines with J gene TRBJ2-2; 9 bases fit TRBD1. The CDR3 is 15 residues long. Germline trimming cut 9 bases from V and 1 base from J; bases unmatched to any gene: 5. Germline-derived CDR1 and CDR2 are KGHDR and SFDVKD. CDR3: CATSPGQGNTGELFF. The DNA for the CDR3 is TGTGCCACCTCCCCGGGACAGGGGAACACCGGGGAGCTGTTTTTT.

The chain has TRBV20-1 and TRBJ2-7; D is perhaps TRBD2 (6 bases). Germline CDR1 is DFQATT and CDR2 is SNEGSKA (reference sequence). V was cut by 0 bases and J by 3 bases, with 18 bases left in between. There are 16 residues in the CDR3. The CDR3: CSARDPRDLKVYEQYF. Here the CDR3 DNA reads TGCAGTGCTAGAGATCCCCGGGACTTGAAAGTCTACGAGCAGTACTTC.

This clonotype has only a few counts. This chain links TRBV29-1 with TRBJ2-5; D is uncertain. The V end was cut by 4 bases, the J end by 6 bases, with 15 bases between. This CDR3 contains 13 residues. Germline-derived CDR1 and CDR2 are SQVTM and ANQGSEA. CDR3 protein: CSVVYHDRQTQYF. In nucleotides, the CDR3 is TGCAGCGTTGTATACCATGACCGACAGACCCAGTACTTC. The complete variable domain, with remaining parts taken from reference TRBV29-1 and TRBJ2-5, reads SAVISQKPSRDICQRGTSLTIQCQVDSQVTMMFWYRQQPGQSLTLIATANQGSEATYESGFVIDKFPISRPNLTFSTLTVSNMSPEDSSIYLCSVVYHDRQTQYFGPGTRLLVL.

This clonotype was observed a single time. The chain recombines TRBV2 with TRBJ2-1; either TRBD1 or TRBD2 may supply D (5 bases each). Between the trimmed V and J ends, which lost 3 bases and 5 bases, there was a span of 17 bases. Germline V CDR1 and CDR2: SNHLY, FYNNEI. This CDR3 is built from 16 residues. CDR3 residues: CASSDQGGFRHNEQFF. As DNA, the CDR3 is TGTGCCAGCAGTGACCAGGGCGGGTTTCGACACAATGAGCAGTTCTTC.

This clonotype was observed at least ten times. The J gene is TRBJ2-2, the V gene TRBV11-2; tentatively, D is TRBD2 (5 bases). Trimming removed 1 base at V and 6 bases at J, with 12 bases between. Germline V CDR1 and CDR2: SGHAT, FQNNGV. The CDR3 runs to 15 residues. The CDR3 bases are TGTGCCAGCAGCTTAGGCTTCGACGGGGCCGGGGAGCTGTTTTTT. This encodes CASSLGFDGAGELFF.

This clonotype was observed at least ten times. V and J are TRBV7-9 and TRBJ2-7; 7 bases map to TRBD2. This CDR3 region has 13 residues. Trimming cost V 2 bases and J 5 bases; bases outside gene matches: 3. Germline V gene data show CDR1 as SEHNR and CDR2 as FQNEAQ (reference sequence). CDR3 sequence (DNA): TGTGCCAGCAGCTTACAGCGGGGTGACGAGCAGTACTTC. Protein sequence: CASSLQRGDEQYF.

This clonotype was detected only a few times. V usage is TRBV30 and J usage is TRBJ1-6; possible D gene TRBD1, 6 bases. The CDR3 consists of 14 residues. Deletions cut 3 bases from V and 9 bases from J, with 15 bases between. Germline V CDR1 and CDR2: GTSNPN, SVGIG (reference sequence). The CDR3 DNA reads TGTGCCTGGAGCCCAGGGGACCCAGGTTCACCCCTCCACTTT. It is translated as CAWSPGDPGSPLHF. The whole variable domain, remainder taken from reference TRBV30 and TRBJ1-6, is SQTIHQWPATLVQPVGSPLSLECTVEGTSNPNLYWYRQAAGRGLQLLFYSVGIGQISSEVPQNLSASRPQDRQFILSSKKLLLSDSGFYLCAWSPGDPGSPLHFGNGTRLTVT.

This clonotype was detected many times. The chain couples TRBV20-1 to TRBJ2-1; 7 bases are a match to TRBD2. The ends lost 3 bases at V and 4 bases at J; junction bases unmatched: 6. Germline V lookup: CDR1 DFQATT, CDR2 SNEGSKA (reference sequence). The CDR3 is 14 residues long. CDR3 DNA sequence: TGCAGTGCTAGCGGGCTAGCGGAATACAATGAGCAGTTCTTC. Encoded protein: CSASGLAEYNEQFF.

This clonotype has a count of ten or more. The V call is TRBV2, the J call TRBJ2-6, with D unresolved. The CDR3 consists of 15 residues. The V gene's germline CDR1 is SNHLY and CDR2 FYNNEI. Trimming stripped 8 bases from V and 2 bases from J, with 13 bases between. CDR3 sequence (DNA): TGTGCCAGCGTCGGCGAAGTAGCTGGGGCCAACGTCCTGACTTTC. The encoded protein is CASVGEVAGANVLTF.

Many counts were recorded for this clonotype. This chain links TRBV7-9 with TRBJ2-3; TRBD2 matches at 14 bases. There are 16 residues in the CDR3. Germline V gene sequence: CDR1 SEHNR, CDR2 FQNEAQ (reference sequence). V lost 8 bases to trimming and J lost 1 base; unmatched junction nucleotides: 5. The CDR3 sequence: CASRKGLAGGTDTQYF. In nucleotides, the CDR3 is TGTGCCAGCCGGAAGGGACTAGCGGGAGGCACAGATACGCAGTATTTT. Drawing the rest from reference TRBV7-9 and TRBJ2-3, the complete variable domain is DTGVSQNPRHKITKRGQNVTFRCDPISEHNRLYWYRQTLGQGPEFLTYFQNEAQLEKSRLLSDRFSAERPKGSFSTLEIQRTEQGDSAMYLCASRKGLAGGTDTQYFGPGTRLTVL.

This clonotype was detected a few times. This rearrangement joins TRBV18 to TRBJ1-1; D may be TRBD1 (6 bases). This CDR3 has 13 residues. V gave up 6 bases and J gave up 3 bases, with 11 bases separating them. Germline V gene data show CDR1 as KGHSH and CDR2 as LQKENI. CDR3 amino acids: CASSGQSYTEAFF. Written as DNA, the CDR3 is TGTGCCAGCTCTGGACAGAGCTACACTGAAGCTTTCTTT.

This clonotype showed up just a few times. The chain carries TRBV7-3 and TRBJ2-1; 13 nucleotides agree with TRBD2. The CDR3 loop spans 17 amino acids. Germline lookup yields CDR1 SGHTA and CDR2 FQGTGA. The V gene end was trimmed by 5 bases and the J gene end by 5 bases; junction bases not matched to a gene: 9. The CDR3 nucleotides are TGTGCCAGCAGCGTATGGACTAGCGGGAGTTACCACAATGAGCAGTTCTTC. Protein: CASSVWTSGSYHNEQFF.

This clonotype was detected ten times or more. CDR3 in DNA: TGTGCCAGCAGTCTTATTGGTGGGACAGCATTTAATTCACCCCTCCACTTT. Translated, it gives CASSLIGGTAFNSPLHF. This chain joins TRBV12-3 or TRBV12-4 and TRBJ1-6, with 7 bases identical to TRBD1. The CDR3 length is 17 residues. The trim removed 5 bases at V and 6 bases at J, leaving 13 bases unmatched.

This clonotype was observed many times. The chain joins TRBV3-1 to TRBJ2-2; 11 bases map to TRBD2. The ends lost 6 bases at V and 4 bases at J; junction bases unmatched: 4. The CDR3 sequence is 15 residues long. Germline loops: CDR1 LGHDT, CDR2 YNNKEL (reference sequence). CDR3 region: CASRIAGGSTGELFF. Here the CDR3 DNA reads TGTGCCAGCAGGATAGCGGGAGGGAGCACCGGGGAGCTGTTTTTT. Filled out from reference TRBV3-1 and TRBJ2-2, the complete variable domain reads DTAVSQTPKYLVTQMGNDKSIKCEQNLGHDTMYWYKQDSKKFLKIMFSYNNKELIINETVPNRFSPKSPDKAHLNLHINSLELGDSAVYFCASRIAGGSTGELFFGEGSRLTVL.

V is TRBV27 and J is TRBJ2-1; 7 bases are shared with TRBD2. CDR1 and CDR2 (germline): MNHEY, SMNVEV (reference sequence). The J segment lost 2 bases and the V segment lost 2 bases, leaving 6 bases of the junction unmatched. This CDR3 region has 16 residues. The CDR3 nucleotides read TGTGCCAGCAGTTTAACCCCTAGCGGAGCCTACAATGAGCAGTTCTTC. Its protein is CASSLTPSGAYNEQFF.

V and J are TRBV6-2 or TRBV6-3 and TRBJ2-2; D uncertain. In germline, CDR1 is MNHEY, CDR2 SVGEGT. V lost 7 bases and J lost 5, with 5 bases in between. The CDR3 loop spans 11 amino acids. Written as DNA, the CDR3 is TGTGCCAGCACTATGACCGGGGAGCTGTTTTTT. It translates to CASTMTGELFF.